This T cell receptor beta chain was recovered during a study of blood T cell repertoires in COVID-19. At the level of the study: The United States, Italy and Spain were the sources of the acute and convalescent COVID-19 samples. T cells, B-cell-depleted T cells, or PBMCs supplied cDNA or gDNA.

This clone was picked up a small number of times. Germline loops: CDR1 SGHAT, CDR2 FQNNGV. CDR3 length: 17 residues. V lost 0 bases and J 4 bases, leaving 15 bases between the germline ends. In the study's own analysis: Cell counts per sample came from amplifying reference gene primers. Using immunoSEQ multiplex PCR, the repertoire was profiled, and TCRdb retains in-frame clones only, with some absent. Clone size and V and J calls were adopted from that table, with D and trimming inferred from the DNA. The sample consists of tens of thousands of clones, just over 85% of them appearing once. Sequenced input: peripheral blood. The sequence was collected from a woman in her 70s with active COVID-19. The chain has TRBV11-2 and TRBJ2-2; possible D gene TRBD2, 5 bases. In DNA form, the CDR3 reads TGTGCCAGCAGCTTAGATTGGCAGAGGGCGGGCACCGGGGAGCTGTTTTTT. This encodes CASSLDWQRAGTGELFF.